The next 15 T cell receptor beta chains were all read from a single sample in a study of blood T cell repertoires in COVID-19. The table came from immunoSEQ multiplex PCR; TCRdb's copy has only in-frame clones and leaves some out. The sample comprises 300,000 or so clones, roughly 87% of which are singletons, and approximately 1% rests with the top ten. The sequenced material came from PBMCs or T cells enriched from blood (not recorded which). All receptors come from a woman in her 30s who had recovered from COVID-19.

The chain recombines TRBV6-1 with TRBJ1-2; 8 bases line up with TRBD1. Germline trimming cut 4 bases from V and 1 base from J; bases unmatched to any gene: 11. From germline, CDR1 is MNHNS and CDR2 SASEGT. The CDR3 is made up of 17 amino acids. The CDR3 region is CASSGRTGFGSNYGYTF. CDR3 DNA: TGTGCCAGCAGTGGGCGGACAGGGTTTGGTAGTAACTATGGCTACACCTTC.

The chain recombines TRBV27 with TRBJ2-2; perhaps TRBD1 as D (6 bases). The CDR3 consists of 14 residues. The V end lost 6 bases, the J end lost 5 bases, and 13 bases lay between the germline ends. Germline-derived CDR1 and CDR2 are MNHEY and SMNVEV (reference sequence). The CDR3 protein is CASSWAQGTGELFF. CDR3 DNA sequence: TGTGCCAGCAGCTGGGCCCAGGGGACCGGGGAGCTGTTTTTT.

The chain employs TRBV18 and TRBJ2-5; a weak D match, TRBD2 (7 bases). The germline V gene encodes CDR1 KGHSH and CDR2 LQKENI. V was shortened by 3 bases and J by 5 bases, with 16 bases between the two germline ends. This CDR3 contains 15 residues. CDR3 sequence: CASSPERGGLETQYF. The CDR3 coding sequence is TGTGCCAGCTCACCTGAGAGGGGGGGCCTGGAGACCCAGTACTTC.

The V call is TRBV5-4, the J call TRBJ2-7; D perhaps matches TRBD1 (5 bases). Germline V CDR1 and CDR2: SGHNT, YYREEE (reference sequence). The V gene lost 5 bases and the J gene lost 4 bases, with 16 bases spanning the gap. This CDR3 comprises 14 residues. The CDR3 protein is CASSPDTRPYEQYF. In DNA, the CDR3 is TGTGCCAGCAGTCCGGACACCCGGCCGTACGAGCAGTACTTC.

The DNA of the CDR3 is TGTGCCAGCAGCTTATTGGGCAGGGGGGGCACAGATACGCAGTATTTT. Translated, it gives CASSLLGRGGTDTQYF. This chain joins TRBV7-2 and TRBJ2-3, with D tentatively TRBD1 (7 bases). The V end was cut by 2 bases, the J end by 1 base, with 13 bases between. CDR1 and CDR2 from the germline V gene are SGHTA and FQGNSA. The CDR3 covers 16 residues.

This clone was found a few times. The genes are TRBV5-4 and TRBJ2-7; TRBD1 is a possible D gene (5 bases). Germline V lookup: CDR1 SGHNT, CDR2 YYREEE (reference sequence). This CDR3 comprises 15 residues. V was pared by 2 bases and J by 4 bases, with 16 bases between. The CDR3, as DNA: TGTGCCAGCAGCTTTTCCGGCGGCAGGACATACGAGCAGTACTTC. Translation gives CASSFSGGRTYEQYF.

This clone was seen just once. The chain uses TRBV30 and TRBJ1-2; 12 nucleotides line up with TRBD1. CDR1 and CDR2 from the germline V gene are GTSNPN and SVGIG (reference sequence). The CDR3 totals 18 residues. V lost 4 bases and J lost 4; bases outside the gene matches: 16. The CDR3 here is CAWTNPGQGALTAYGYTF. CDR3 in DNA: TGTGCCTGGACCAATCCGGGACAGGGGGCTCTAACGGCCTATGGCTACACCTTC.

V is TRBV7-8 and J is TRBJ1-6; TRBD1 aligns across 8 bases. The CDR3 contains 17 residues. The junction had 9 bases not matched to a gene; V was cut back by 1 base and J by 7 bases. CDR1 and CDR2 (germline): SGHVS, FQNEAQ. As DNA, the CDR3 is TGTGCCAGCAGCTTAGGGTCAGGGGGCATCAACAATTCACCCCTCCACTTT. Its protein is CASSLGSGGINNSPLHF.

The rearrangement joins TRBV12-3 or TRBV12-4 to TRBJ1-1; D is ambiguous. The CDR3 covers 13 residues. Trimming removed 3 bases at V and 7 bases at J, with 12 bases between. CDR3 coding DNA: TGTGCCAGCAGTTTCGGGGTGCCATATGAAGCTTTCTTT. Translated: CASSFGVPYEAFF.

The V call is TRBV14, the J call TRBJ1-1, with a possible D match to TRBD1 (5 bases). Trimming removed 0 bases from V and 3 bases from J, with 20 bases in between. Germline CDR1 is SGHDN and CDR2 is FVKESK. This CDR3 is 18 amino acids long. CDR3 amino acids: CASSQDILGLGEDTEAFF. CDR3 DNA: TGTGCCAGCAGCCAAGATATTCTTGGATTGGGGGAGGACACTGAAGCTTTCTTT. Complete variable domain (other parts from reference TRBV14 and TRBJ1-1): EAGVTQFPSHSVIEKGQTVTLRCDPISGHDNLYWYRRVMGKEIKFLLHFVKESKQDESGMPNNRFLAERTGGTYSTLKVQPAELEDSGVYFCASSQDILGLGEDTEAFFGQGTRLTVV.

The V and J genes are TRBV5-4 and TRBJ2-7; a weak D match, TRBD1 (5 bases). Germline CDR1 reads SGHNT; CDR2 reads YYREEE (reference sequence). Trimming left V 0 bases short and J 2 bases short, with 12 bases between. The CDR3 extends over 15 amino acids. Here the CDR3 DNA reads TGTGCCAGCAGCTTGGGGGCAGGGTCCCCCTACGAGCAGTACTTC. Translating it yields CASSLGAGSPYEQYF.

The J gene is TRBJ1-6, the V gene TRBV19; D unresolved. CDR3 length equals 16 residues. Germline assignment: CDR1 LNHDA and CDR2 SQIVND (reference sequence). The V gene lost 3 bases and the J gene lost 7 bases, with 16 bases spanning the gap. DNA for the CDR3: TGTGCCAGTAGTATCCGACTCAGAGCGGGGAATTCACCCCTCCACTTT. Its translation: CASSIRLRAGNSPLHF.

The chain is built from TRBV21-1 and TRBJ1-2. TRBV21-1 is labeled a pseudogene. This CDR3 region has 16 residues. The CDR3, as DNA: TGTGCCAGCAGGAACGGGAGAGGGGAAGCTCACTATGGCTACACCTTC. Protein product: CASRNGRGEAHYGYTF.

This chain joins TRBV28 and TRBJ1-2, with 7 bases fitting TRBD1. The CDR3 covers 15 residues. V lost 1 base to trimming and J lost 3 bases; unmatched junction nucleotides: 5. Per the germline V gene, CDR1 is MDHEN and CDR2 is SYDVKM. This CDR3 reads CASSLSEQGYYGYTF. The CDR3 nucleotides read TGTGCCAGCAGTTTATCGGAACAGGGGTACTATGGCTACACCTTC.

This sequence joins TRBV9 and TRBJ1-2; the D is unclear. Per the germline V gene, CDR1 is SGDLS and CDR2 is YYNGEE. Trimming removed 0 bases at V and 0 bases at J, with 9 bases between. This CDR3 has 15 amino acids. The CDR3 nucleotides read TGTGCCAGCAGCGTAGGCATTCAGACTAACTATGGCTACACCTTC. Translation: CASSVGIQTNYGYTF.